The source of this T cell receptor beta chain is a study of blood T cell repertoires in COVID-19. Across the whole study: From T cells, B-cell-depleted T cells, or PBMCs came the material, which was cDNA or gDNA.

The repertoire was sequenced with immunoSEQ multiplex PCR; TCRdb's copy has only in-frame clones and lacks some. The sample lists 140,000 or so clones, approximately 87% seen once, with around 11% in the top ten. Participants' own reports of clinical history determined their cohort assignment. This CDR3 region has 14 residues. Germline loops: CDR1 SGDLS, CDR2 YYNGEE. V lost 4 bases and J lost 1, with 9 bases in between. V usage is TRBV9 and J usage is TRBJ1-5; D is uncertain. This receptor was taken from a man aged 55-75 years who had recovered from COVID-19. The sample consisted of PBMCs or T cells enriched from blood (not recorded which). The CDR3 sequence is CASSPPGSNQPQHF. CDR3 coding DNA: TGTGCCAGCAGCCCCCCGGGGAGCAATCAGCCCCAGCATTTT.